The entry below gives a single TCR beta chain sequence along with its context. Its antigen is not known. Trimming took 5 bases from V and 6 from J, leaving 14 bases between them. Germline CDR1 reads SGHTA; CDR2 reads FQGNSA. The length of the CDR3 is 14 residues. These data belong to a study of T-cell reconstitution after alpha-beta-depleted transplantation in children. Study results and caveats: Surviving recipient T cells and thymic progenitors accounted for the high day-60 TCRbeta diversity observed in some patients. Roughly two months post-transplant, alpha-beta T cells reportedly originated from several hundred graft clones that had expanded. Newly generated T cells supplied most T-cell counts and diversity one year post-transplant.

Researchers prepared the TCRbeta library using unique molecular identifiers, the study reports. TCRdb re-called the PCR reads with MiXCR, one entry per CDR3 protein. The sample shows about 500,000 distinct CDR3 sequences, about 10% of them seen only once. The sequence was collected from a female patient aged 2-15 years who had a stem cell transplant for aplastic anemia, so the T cells may come from the graft donor. The chain couples TRBV7-2 to TRBJ1-5; D is unclear. The sample consisted of PBMCs, mostly from graft donor cells, taken 180 days after TCRalphabeta/CD19-depleted stem cell transplant. CDR3 sequence: CASSRAGGTQPQHF. CDR3 in DNA: TGTGCCAGCAGCCGGGCCGGAGGTACTCAGCCCCAGCATTTT.